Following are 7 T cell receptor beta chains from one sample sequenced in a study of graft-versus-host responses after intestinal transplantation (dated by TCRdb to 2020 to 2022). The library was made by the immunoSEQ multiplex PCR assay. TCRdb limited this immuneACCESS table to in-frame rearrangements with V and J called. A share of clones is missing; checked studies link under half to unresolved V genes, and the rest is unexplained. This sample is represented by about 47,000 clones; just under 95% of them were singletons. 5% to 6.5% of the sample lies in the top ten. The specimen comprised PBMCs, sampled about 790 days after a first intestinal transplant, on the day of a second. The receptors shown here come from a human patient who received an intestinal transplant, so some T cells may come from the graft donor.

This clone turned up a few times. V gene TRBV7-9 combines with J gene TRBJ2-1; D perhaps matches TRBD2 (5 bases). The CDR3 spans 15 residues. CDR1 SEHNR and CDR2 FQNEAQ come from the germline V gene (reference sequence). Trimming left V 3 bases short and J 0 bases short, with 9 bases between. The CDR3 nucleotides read TGTGCCAGCAGCTTTCACGGGGTCTCCTACAATGAGCAGTTCTTC. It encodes CASSFHGVSYNEQFF.

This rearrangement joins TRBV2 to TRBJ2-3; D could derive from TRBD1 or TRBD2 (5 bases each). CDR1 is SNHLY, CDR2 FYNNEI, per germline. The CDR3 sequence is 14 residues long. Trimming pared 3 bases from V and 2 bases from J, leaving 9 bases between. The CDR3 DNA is TGTGCCAGCAGTGAGTCGGGGACCACAGATACGCAGTATTTT. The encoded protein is CASSESGTTDTQYF. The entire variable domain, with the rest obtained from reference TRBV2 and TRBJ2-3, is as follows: EPEVTQTPSHQVTQMGQEVILRCVPISNHLYFYWYRQILGQKVEFLVSFYNNEISEKSEIFDDQFSVERPDGSNFTLKIRSTKLEDSAMYFCASSESGTTDTQYFGPGTRLTVL.

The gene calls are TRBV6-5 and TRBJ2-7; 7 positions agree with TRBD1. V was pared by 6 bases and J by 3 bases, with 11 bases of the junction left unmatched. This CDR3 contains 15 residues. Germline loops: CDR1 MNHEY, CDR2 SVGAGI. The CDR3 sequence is CASSNTGELSYEQYF. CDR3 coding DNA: TGTGCCAGCAGCAACACAGGGGAATTGAGCTACGAGCAGTACTTC.

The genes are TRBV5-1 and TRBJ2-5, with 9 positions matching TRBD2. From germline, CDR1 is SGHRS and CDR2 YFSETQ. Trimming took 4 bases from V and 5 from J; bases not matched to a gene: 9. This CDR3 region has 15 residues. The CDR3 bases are TGCGCCAGCAGCCCCGGCGGGGGGGCAGGGGAGACCCAGTACTTC. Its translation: CASSPGGGAGETQYF.

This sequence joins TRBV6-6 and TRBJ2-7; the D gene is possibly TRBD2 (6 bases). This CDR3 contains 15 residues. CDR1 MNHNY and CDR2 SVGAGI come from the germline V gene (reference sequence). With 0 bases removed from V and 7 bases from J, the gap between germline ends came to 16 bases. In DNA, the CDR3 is TGTGCCAGCAGTTACTCGGGGACTTCCGGAAGGGAGCAGTACTTC. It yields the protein CASSYSGTSGREQYF.

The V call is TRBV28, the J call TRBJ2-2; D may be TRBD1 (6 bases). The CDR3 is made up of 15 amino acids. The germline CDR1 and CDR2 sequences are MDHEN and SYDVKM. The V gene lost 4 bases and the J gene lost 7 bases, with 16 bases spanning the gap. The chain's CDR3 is CASSSPGTPRGELFF. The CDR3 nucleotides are TGTGCCAGCAGTTCCCCCGGGACACCCCGCGGGGAGCTGTTTTTT.

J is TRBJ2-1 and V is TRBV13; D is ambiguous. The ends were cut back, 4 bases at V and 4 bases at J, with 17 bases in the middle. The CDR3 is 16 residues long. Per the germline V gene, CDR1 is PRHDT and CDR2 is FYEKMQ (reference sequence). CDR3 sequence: CASSYGFGLDYNEQFF. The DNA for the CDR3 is TGTGCCAGCAGCTATGGGTTCGGGCTGGATTACAATGAGCAGTTCTTC.